Shown below are 16 T cell receptor beta chains from a single sample sequenced in a study of T cells expressing NK-cell markers. TCRdb re-called the 5' RACE reads; every CDR3 protein appears as one record, without DNA. The listing records 440,000 or so distinct CDR3 sequences. Source material: blood T cells: a sorted CD56 or NKG2C T cell subset, CD4+ or CD8+ T cells, or bulk PBMC T cells (not recorded which). These receptors originate from a woman aged 18 to 75 in good health.

The rearrangement joins TRBV29-1 to TRBJ1-5; with no DNA, the TCRdb D assignment of TRBD1 cannot be verified. Germline V gene sequence: CDR1 SQVTM, CDR2 ANQGSEA. The CDR3 covers 14 residues. CDR3 protein: CSVGGWDSNQPQHF.

This sequence joins TRBV7-9 and TRBJ2-5. The CDR3 runs to 13 residues. Germline V CDR1 and CDR2: SEHNR, FQNEAQ (reference sequence). CDR3 sequence reads: CASSLNRKETQYF.

The V call is TRBV19, the J call TRBJ1-5. Germline loops: CDR1 LNHDA, CDR2 SQIVND (reference sequence). CDR3 length: 13 amino acids. This CDR3 reads CASSIGWSQPQHF.

The V gene is TRBV5-6, the J gene TRBJ2-3; TCRdb outputs TRBD1, but without DNA this stays unchecked. CDR3 length: 16 amino acids. From germline, CDR1 is SGHDT and CDR2 YYEEEE. CDR3 sequence: CASRSKQGSYTDTQYF. Supplemented by reference TRBV5-6 and TRBJ2-3, the full variable domain reads DAGVTQSPTHLIKTRGQQVTLRCSPKSGHDTVSWYQQALGQGPQFIFQYYEEEERQRGNFPDRFSGHQFPNYSSELNVNALLLGDSALYLCASRSKQGSYTDTQYFGPGTRLTVL.

CDR3 amino acids: CASSRIRGLERADTQYF. The chain employs TRBV6-2 or TRBV6-3 and TRBJ2-3; TCRdb lists TRBD2, though no DNA is available to test this call. Germline V gene lookup returns CDR1 MNHEY and CDR2 SVGEGT. The CDR3 spans 17 residues.

The chain combines TRBV2 with TRBJ2-4; TCRdb calls TRBD2, which cannot be checked without DNA. CDR3 length: 13 residues. Germline CDR1 reads SNHLY; CDR2 reads FYNNEI. CDR3 protein: CAGRAGRKNIQYF.

The chain joins TRBV7-9 to TRBJ2-5; TCRdb picks TRBD1, but there is no DNA to check that call. The CDR3 spans 13 residues. Germline V gene sequence: CDR1 SEHNR, CDR2 FQNEAQ (reference sequence). CDR3 in amino acids: CASSSGRGETQYF.

This chain joins TRBV6-1 and TRBJ1-2; TCRdb picks TRBD1, but there is no DNA to check that call. The CDR3 loop spans 14 amino acids. Germline lookup yields CDR1 MNHNS and CDR2 SASEGT. This CDR3 is CASSIPGQLYGYTF.

The chain carries TRBV28 and TRBJ2-7; TCRdb calls TRBD2, which cannot be checked without DNA. The CDR3 is 14 residues long. The germline V gene encodes CDR1 MDHEN and CDR2 SYDVKM. The CDR3: CASESGAIDYEQYF. Drawing the rest from reference TRBV28 and TRBJ2-7, the complete variable domain is DVKVTQSSRYLVKRTGEKVFLECVQDMDHENMFWYRQDPGLGLRLIYFSYDVKMKEKGDIPEGYSVSREKKERFSLILESASTNQTSMYLCASESGAIDYEQYFGPGTRLTVT.

V and J are TRBV20-1 and TRBJ2-3; TCRdb's assignment of TRBD2 cannot be checked, as there is no DNA. CDR1 and CDR2 (germline): DFQATT, SNEGSKA (reference sequence). The CDR3 runs to 15 residues. CDR3 sequence: CSARAQPASTDTQYF.

The V gene is TRBV9, the J gene TRBJ2-3; TCRdb's D call of TRBD1 is untestable without DNA. Looked up from germline, CDR1 is SGDLS and CDR2 is YYNGEE. The CDR3 contains 13 residues. CDR3 sequence: CASSVFGGDTQYF.

The rearrangement joins TRBV5-1 to TRBJ1-1. Germline-derived CDR1 and CDR2 are SGHRS and YFSETQ. This CDR3 region has 15 residues. This chain's CDR3 is CASSLVAGGNTEAFF.

The genes are TRBV4-3 and TRBJ2-3; no DNA is available, so the TRBD2 call from TCRdb remains unchecked. The CDR3 loop spans 15 amino acids. Germline loops: CDR1 LGHNA, CDR2 YSLEER. CDR3 in amino acids: CASSQDWEEGDTQYF.

This chain uses TRBV6-2 or TRBV6-3 with TRBJ2-1; TCRdb outputs TRBD2, but without DNA this stays unchecked. The CDR3 consists of 16 residues. From germline, CDR1 is MNHEY and CDR2 SVGEGT. CDR3 sequence reads: CASSSPRGVSYNEQFF.

The CDR3 here is CASSHTTGFGNTIYF. V and J are TRBV3-1 and TRBJ1-3; with no DNA, the TCRdb D assignment of TRBD1 cannot be verified. This CDR3 comprises 15 residues. The germline V gene has CDR1 LGHDT and CDR2 YNNKEL (reference sequence).

The chain links TRBV6-1 to TRBJ2-1. The CDR3 extends over 14 amino acids. Germline V gene lookup returns CDR1 MNHNS and CDR2 SASEGT. CDR3: CASRERDSYNEQFF.